This T cell receptor beta chain was captured in a study of blood T cell repertoires in COVID-19. Overall study: Acute and convalescent COVID-19 specimens originated in the United States, Italy and Spain. Sample material is recorded as cDNA or gDNA derived from T cells, B-cell-depleted T cells, or PBMCs.

This CDR3 is 15 amino acids long. V lost 4 bases to trimming and J lost 1 base, with 13 bases between them. Germline-derived CDR1 and CDR2 are KGHSY and FQNENV. Original processing methods: How many nucleated cells were present was estimated from reference gene primer amplification. Produced via immunoSEQ multiplex PCR; TCRdb's table is partial and in-frame only. The DNA gave D and trimming, while V, J and clone size come from that table. The sample includes 130,000 or so clones, about 86% of them seen just once. The sequencing input was peripheral blood. The J gene is TRBJ1-1, the V gene TRBV16, with a possible D match to TRBD1 (5 bases). The TCR sequence derives from a woman aged 55-75 years with acute or convalescent COVID-19. CDR3 sequence (DNA): TGTGCCAGCAGCCTCAGTTTTGGGGCGAACACTGAAGCTTTCTTT. This translates into CASSLSFGANTEAFF.